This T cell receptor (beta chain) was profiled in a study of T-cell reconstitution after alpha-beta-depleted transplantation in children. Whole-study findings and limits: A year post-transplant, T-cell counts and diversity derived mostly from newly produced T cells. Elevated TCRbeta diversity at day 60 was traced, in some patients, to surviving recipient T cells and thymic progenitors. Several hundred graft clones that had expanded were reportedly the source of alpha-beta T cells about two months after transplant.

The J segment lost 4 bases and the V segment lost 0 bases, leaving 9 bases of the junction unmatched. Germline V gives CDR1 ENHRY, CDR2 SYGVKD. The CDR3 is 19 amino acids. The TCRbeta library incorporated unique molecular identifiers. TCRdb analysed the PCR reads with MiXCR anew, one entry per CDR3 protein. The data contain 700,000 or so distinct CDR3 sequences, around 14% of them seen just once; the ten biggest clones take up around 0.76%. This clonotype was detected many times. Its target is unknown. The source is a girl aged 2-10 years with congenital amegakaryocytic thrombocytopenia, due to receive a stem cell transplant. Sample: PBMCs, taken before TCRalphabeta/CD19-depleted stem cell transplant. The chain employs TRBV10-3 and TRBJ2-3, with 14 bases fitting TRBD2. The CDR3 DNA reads TGTGCCATCAGTGAGTCTGGGACTAGCGGGAGCGACATCCCAGATACGCAGTATTTT. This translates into CAISESGTSGSDIPDTQYF.